This T cell receptor beta chain was sequenced for a study of response to subunit inactivated influenza vaccine. This clonotype appeared a few times. Its antigen remains unidentified. MiXCR, run by TCRdb on the RT-PCR reads, gives a single entry per CDR3 protein. The table has approximately 530,000 distinct CDR3 sequences, roughly 7.6% seen once. Whole-study results and caveats: It was suggested by the authors that few new T cells are recruited by each seasonal influenza vaccination.

Germline V gives CDR1 LGHNA, CDR2 YNFKEQ. CDR3 length: 15 amino acids. Between the trimmed V and J ends, which lost 0 bases and 3 bases, there was a span of 9 bases. The chain carries TRBV4-2 and TRBJ1-3; D might be TRBD1 (5 bases). The source is a man between 50 and 75 years old who received an inactivated influenza vaccine. Here the sequenced sample was PBMCs from blood, taken roughly 24 months after vaccination. The CDR3 DNA reads TGTGCCAGCAGCCAAGAAAGGACATTTGGAAACACCATATATTTT. It specifies CASSQERTFGNTIYF.